These 27 T cell receptor beta chains were sequenced from one sample in a study of OX40 agonist ivuxolimab in advanced cancers. Libraries were prepared by immunoSEQ multiplex PCR; TCRdb keeps only in-frame clonotypes and omits some of them. The profile shows tens of thousands of clones, about nine tenths of them singletons. The source was CD4+ or CD8+ T cells sorted from blood, collected in a trial of the OX40 agonist ivuxolimab. These receptors all come from an adult with an advanced solid tumor such as melanoma, head and neck, liver or kidney cancer.

The chain combines TRBV5-1 with TRBJ1-2; D unresolved. Between the trimmed V and J ends, which lost 1 base and 3 bases, there was a span of 4 bases. This CDR3 comprises 12 residues. The V gene's germline CDR1 is SGHRS and CDR2 YFSETQ. CDR3 DNA sequence: TGCGCCAGCAGCTTGACAGACTATGGCTACACCTTC. This codes for CASSLTDYGYTF.

The J gene is TRBJ1-1, the V gene TRBV7-9; 10 positions match TRBD1. The junction had 5 bases not matched to a gene; V was cut back by 1 base and J by 3 bases. CDR3 length: 16 amino acids. CDR1 and CDR2 from the germline V gene are SEHNR and FQNEAQ (reference sequence). The CDR3 here is CASSLGDRGRYTEAFF. CDR3 nucleotide sequence: TGTGCCAGCAGCTTAGGGGACAGGGGTCGGTACACTGAAGCTTTCTTT.

The gene calls are TRBV25-1 and TRBJ2-3; no clear D gene. CDR3 size: 15 residues. Germline V gives CDR1 MGHDK, CDR2 SYGVNS. V lost 4 bases and J 0 bases, leaving 11 bases between the germline ends. The CDR3 sequence: CASSGHRASTDTQYF. CDR3 bases: TGTGCCAGCAGTGGTCACCGAGCTAGCACAGATACGCAGTATTTT.

The CDR3 reads CASSLNPLAGGHEQYF. The DNA for the CDR3 is TGTGCCAGCAGCTTAAACCCTCTAGCGGGAGGGCACGAGCAGTACTTC. This chain joins TRBV13 and TRBJ2-7; 12 bases agree with TRBD2. V shed 2 bases, J shed 5 bases, and the junction held 7 bases outside the gene matches. Per the germline V gene, CDR1 is PRHDT and CDR2 is FYEKMQ (reference sequence). This CDR3 is built from 16 residues.

The genes are TRBV28 and TRBJ2-4, with D possibly matching TRBD1 (6 bases). V lost 0 bases to trimming and J lost 8 bases, with 14 bases between them. Germline V CDR1 and CDR2: MDHEN, SYDVKM. The CDR3 runs to 15 residues. CDR3 protein: CASSLWGALSDIQYF. DNA for the CDR3: TGTGCCAGCAGTTTATGGGGGGCGTTGAGTGACATTCAGTACTTC.

The chain employs TRBV7-9 and TRBJ2-1; possibly TRBD2 for D (5 bases). The V and J ends lost 5 bases and 4 bases respectively, with 21 bases between them. The CDR3 loop spans 17 amino acids. Germline V gene data show CDR1 as SEHNR and CDR2 as FQNEAQ (reference sequence). Here the CDR3 DNA reads TGTGCCAGCAGCCAAGGCCAAGGGAGCGGTGGGTACAATGAGCAGTTCTTC. As protein: CASSQGQGSGGYNEQFF.

V is TRBV4-1 and J is TRBJ2-2, with 13 bases fitting TRBD2. The germline V gene encodes CDR1 MGHRA and CDR2 YSYEKL. The ends lost 0 bases at V and 0 bases at J; junction bases unmatched: 10. This CDR3 comprises 21 residues. This CDR3 reads CASSQELMGLAGQSNTGELFF. CDR3 in DNA: TGCGCCAGCAGCCAAGAGCTAATGGGACTAGCGGGACAGTCGAACACCGGGGAGCTGTTTTTT.

The chain links TRBV28 to TRBJ2-3; D not certain. The V gene's germline CDR1 is MDHEN and CDR2 SYDVKM. The germline V and J ends were trimmed by 2 bases and 0 bases, with 9 bases remaining between them. The CDR3 totals 15 residues. The CDR3 DNA sequence: TGTGCCAGCAGTTTAGATCGGGTTAGCACAGATACGCAGTATTTT. Translation gives CASSLDRVSTDTQYF.

The chain uses TRBV9 and TRBJ2-3, with 9 nucleotides matching TRBD2. This CDR3 region has 16 residues. The ends lost 0 bases at V and 0 bases at J; junction bases unmatched: 2. Germline CDR1 and CDR2: SGDLS and YYNGEE. The CDR3, as DNA: TGTGCCAGCAGCGTAGTGGGGACTAGCAGCACAGATACGCAGTATTTT. This sequence encodes CASSVVGTSSTDTQYF.

The V call is TRBV5-1, the J call TRBJ2-7, with TRBD2 identical over 12 bases. V shed 4 bases, J shed 2 bases, and the junction held 13 bases outside the gene matches. From germline, CDR1 is SGHRS and CDR2 YFSETQ. The CDR3 spans 18 residues. The CDR3 DNA reads as TGCGCCAGCAGCACGGGCTACAGGGGACTAGCGGGTACCTACGAGCAGTACTTC. Translation gives CASSTGYRGLAGTYEQYF.

The CDR3 sequence: CSVGLGPADTQYF. CDR3 DNA: TGCAGCGTTGGTCTGGGGCCGGCAGATACGCAGTATTTT. The chain couples TRBV29-1 to TRBJ2-3; tentatively, D is TRBD1 (5 bases). The CDR3 runs 13 residues. Germline values: CDR1 SQVTM, CDR2 ANQGSEA. The V end was cut by 4 bases, the J end by 4 bases, with 12 bases between.

This chain joins TRBV18 and TRBJ1-5, with a weak D call TRBD1 (6 bases). V lost 6 bases to trimming and J lost 6 bases, with 12 bases between them. The CDR3 is 13 residues long. CDR1 KGHSH and CDR2 LQKENI come from the germline V gene. CDR3 DNA sequence: TGTGCCAGCTCGCCCACAGGGACTCAGCCCCAGCATTTT. It translates to CASSPTGTQPQHF.

In DNA form, the CDR3 reads TGTGCCAGCAGCTTGGTGGCAGCTGGAAACACCATATATTTT. Protein: CASSLVAAGNTIYF. The chain couples TRBV5-5 to TRBJ1-3; D ambiguous. Per germline, CDR1 SGHKS and CDR2 YYEKEE (reference sequence). Trimming cost V 0 bases and J 2 bases, with 6 bases left between them. The CDR3 is made up of 14 amino acids.

The chain joins TRBV5-6 to TRBJ1-5; 7 bases fit TRBD1. The germline V gene has CDR1 SGHDT and CDR2 YYEEEE. J lost 7 bases, V lost 4 bases, and 11 bases had no gene match. This CDR3 is built from 15 residues. The CDR3 is CASSRSDRVGQPQHF. DNA of the CDR3: TGTGCCAGCAGCAGATCCGACAGGGTTGGGCAGCCCCAGCATTTT.

The chain uses TRBV29-1 and TRBJ1-1; 8 bases map to TRBD1. CDR1 and CDR2 (germline): SQVTM, ANQGSEA. CDR3 length equals 13 residues. J was trimmed by 7 bases and V by 7 bases; bases with no gene match: 11. Here the CDR3 reads CSGEPSRGREAFF. The CDR3 nucleotides are TGCAGCGGCGAACCGAGCAGGGGGCGTGAAGCTTTCTTT.

V is TRBV30 and J is TRBJ1-1, with D perhaps matching TRBD1 (6 bases). The CDR3 consists of 15 residues. Per germline, CDR1 GTSNPN and CDR2 SVGIG (reference sequence). Trimming shortened V by 4 bases and J by 10 bases, and 25 bases separated the two germline ends. The CDR3 DNA reads TGTGCCTGGACCACCAAGGGAACTTTAAAGGGGGGAGCTTTCTTT. Translation: CAWTTKGTLKGGAFF.

The chain employs TRBV5-1 and TRBJ2-3; TRBD1 or TRBD2 may be the D gene (5 bases each). The germline V gene encodes CDR1 SGHRS and CDR2 YFSETQ. V lost 4 bases and J 5 bases, leaving 14 bases between the germline ends. This CDR3 contains 14 residues. CDR3 protein: CASSPGGSRDTQYF. Here the CDR3 DNA reads TGCGCCAGCAGCCCTGGGGGATCAAGAGATACGCAGTATTTT.

This clone has only one observation. The chain is built from TRBV4-1 and TRBJ1-2; D remains unclear. There are 12 residues in the CDR3. Germline assignment: CDR1 MGHRA and CDR2 YSYEKL. Trimming left V 3 bases short and J 7 bases short, with 9 bases between. CDR3 coding DNA: TGCGCCAGCAGCCACGTTGGCGCTGGCTACACCTTC. It yields the protein CASSHVGAGYTF.

The chain is built from TRBV28 and TRBJ1-5; no clear D gene. Trimming pared 8 bases from V and 2 bases from J, leaving 7 bases between. In germline, CDR1 is MDHEN, CDR2 SYDVKM. The CDR3 has 12 residues. The CDR3 DNA follows: TGTGCCAGCTATAGCGGCAATCAGCCCCAGCATTTT. This encodes CASYSGNQPQHF.

The count of this clone is one. The chain couples TRBV7-3 to TRBJ1-2, with D perhaps TRBD1 (6 bases). CDR1 and CDR2 from the germline V gene are SGHTA and FQGTGA. Trimming removed 5 bases from V and 8 bases from J, with 24 bases in between. This CDR3 region has 16 residues. The CDR3 reads CASSRDGGAIPYGYTF. CDR3 coding DNA: TGTGCCAGCAGCCGCGATGGGGGGGCGATCCCCTACGGCTACACCTTC. The whole variable domain, remainder taken from reference TRBV7-3 and TRBJ1-2, is GAGVSQTPSNKVTEKGKYVELRCDPISGHTALYWYRQSLGQGPEFLIYFQGTGAADDSGLPNDRFFAVRPEGSVSTLKIQRTERGDSAVYLCASSRDGGAIPYGYTFGSGTRLTVV.

V is TRBV6-5 and J is TRBJ2-3; D unresolved. This CDR3 is built from 13 residues. The V gene's germline CDR1 is MNHEY and CDR2 SVGAGI. V lost 2 bases and J 5 bases, leaving 8 bases between the germline ends. The CDR3: CASSYPGGDTQYF. CDR3 coding DNA: TGTGCCAGCAGTTACCCGGGCGGAGATACGCAGTATTTT.

CDR3 sequence: CASSTKQFTGELFF. The CDR3, as DNA: TGTGCCAGCTCAACAAAACAATTCACCGGGGAGCTGTTTTTT. The V call is TRBV18, the J call TRBJ2-2; the D is unclear. There are 14 residues in the CDR3. The ends were cut back, 5 bases at V and 4 bases at J, with 11 bases in the middle. Per germline, CDR1 KGHSH and CDR2 LQKENI.

The rearrangement links TRBV30 to TRBJ1-1, with TRBD1 identical over 9 bases. CDR3 length: 13 amino acids. Germline V gene lookup returns CDR1 GTSNPN and CDR2 SVGIG (reference sequence). J lost 4 bases, V lost 2 bases, and 2 bases had no gene match. In DNA form, the CDR3 reads TGTGCCTGGAGTCTGGACAGGGGCACTGAAGCTTTCTTT. As protein: CAWSLDRGTEAFF.

This sequence joins TRBV19 and TRBJ1-2; D remains ambiguous. The germline V gene encodes CDR1 LNHDA and CDR2 SQIVND (reference sequence). Trimming removed 4 bases from V and 9 bases from J, with 0 bases in between. The CDR3 runs to 8 residues. CDR3 amino acids: CASSSYTF. CDR3 in DNA: TGTGCCAGTAGTAGCTACACCTTC.

The chain links TRBV9 to TRBJ2-5; D call uncertain. Trimming took 4 bases from V and 4 from J, leaving 17 bases between them. The CDR3 contains 15 residues. CDR1 and CDR2 (germline): SGDLS, YYNGEE. CDR3 DNA: TGTGCCAGCAGCCCAAGGGCCATGACGGGAGAGACCCAGTACTTC. Residues: CASSPRAMTGETQYF.

The chain uses TRBV5-5 and TRBJ2-1, with 7 bases matching TRBD1. The CDR3 totals 15 residues. J was trimmed by 1 base and V by 1 base; bases with no gene match: 2. The germline gives CDR1 SGHKS, CDR2 YYEKEE (reference sequence). CDR3 coding DNA: TGTGCCAGCAGCTTGCAGGGACAGTCCTACAATGAGCAGTTCTTC. It yields the protein CASSLQGQSYNEQFF.

This chain's CDR3 is CATSRDRHTNTEAFF. The DNA for the CDR3 is TGTGCCACCAGCAGAGATCGACACACTAACACTGAAGCTTTCTTT. The V gene is TRBV15, the J gene TRBJ1-1; D gene uncertain. The CDR3 runs 15 residues. Germline V gives CDR1 LNHNV, CDR2 YYDKDF (reference sequence). The V and J ends lost 0 bases and 2 bases respectively, with 10 bases between them.